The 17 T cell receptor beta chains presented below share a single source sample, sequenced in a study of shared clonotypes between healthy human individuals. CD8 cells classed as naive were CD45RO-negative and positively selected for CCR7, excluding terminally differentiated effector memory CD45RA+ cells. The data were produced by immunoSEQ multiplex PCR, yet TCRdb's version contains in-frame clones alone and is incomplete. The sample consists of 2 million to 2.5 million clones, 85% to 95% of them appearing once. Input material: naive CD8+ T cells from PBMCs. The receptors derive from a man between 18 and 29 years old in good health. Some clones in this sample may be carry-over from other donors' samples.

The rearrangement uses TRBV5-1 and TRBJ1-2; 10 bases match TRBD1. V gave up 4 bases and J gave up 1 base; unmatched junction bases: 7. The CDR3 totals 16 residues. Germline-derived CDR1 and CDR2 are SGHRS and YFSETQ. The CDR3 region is CASSQTGGAGNYGYTF. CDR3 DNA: TGCGCCAGCAGCCAGACAGGGGGCGCGGGTAACTATGGCTACACCTTC.

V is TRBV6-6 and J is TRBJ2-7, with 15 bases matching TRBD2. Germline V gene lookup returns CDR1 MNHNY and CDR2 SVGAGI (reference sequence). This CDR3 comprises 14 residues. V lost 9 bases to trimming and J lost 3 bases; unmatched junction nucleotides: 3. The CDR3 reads CASGLAGGFYEQYF. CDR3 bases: TGTGCCAGTGGACTAGCGGGAGGGTTCTACGAGCAGTACTTC.

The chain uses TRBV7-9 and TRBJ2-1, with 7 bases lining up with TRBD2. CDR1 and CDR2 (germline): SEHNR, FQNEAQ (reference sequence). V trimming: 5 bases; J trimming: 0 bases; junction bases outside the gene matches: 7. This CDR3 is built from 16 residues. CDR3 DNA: TGTGCCAGCAGCCCAACGGGCGGGAGCTCCTACAATGAGCAGTTCTTC. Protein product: CASSPTGGSSYNEQFF. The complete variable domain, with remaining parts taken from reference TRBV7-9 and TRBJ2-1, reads DTGVSQNPRHKITKRGQNVTFRCDPISEHNRLYWYRQTLGQGPEFLTYFQNEAQLEKSRLLSDRFSAERPKGSFSTLEIQRTEQGDSAMYLCASSPTGGSSYNEQFFGPGTRLTVL.

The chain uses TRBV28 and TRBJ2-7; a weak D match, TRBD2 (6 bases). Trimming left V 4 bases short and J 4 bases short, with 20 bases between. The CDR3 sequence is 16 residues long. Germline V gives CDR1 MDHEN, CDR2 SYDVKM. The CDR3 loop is CASSYPVGSGSYEQYF. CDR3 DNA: TGTGCCAGCAGTTACCCCGTAGGTAGCGGTTCGTACGAGCAGTACTTC.

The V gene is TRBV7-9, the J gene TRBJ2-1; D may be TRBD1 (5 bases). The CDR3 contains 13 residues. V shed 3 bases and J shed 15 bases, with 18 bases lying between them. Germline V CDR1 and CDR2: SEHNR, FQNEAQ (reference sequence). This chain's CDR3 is CASSFEPQGTGFF. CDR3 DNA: TGTGCCAGCAGCTTTGAGCCCCAGGGTACCGGGTTCTTC.

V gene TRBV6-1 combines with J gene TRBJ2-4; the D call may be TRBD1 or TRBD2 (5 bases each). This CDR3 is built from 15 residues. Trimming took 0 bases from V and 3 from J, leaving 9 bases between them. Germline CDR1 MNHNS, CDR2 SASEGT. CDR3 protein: CASSEAGTGKNIQYF. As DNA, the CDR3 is TGTGCCAGCAGTGAAGCCGGGACGGGCAAAAACATTCAGTACTTC.

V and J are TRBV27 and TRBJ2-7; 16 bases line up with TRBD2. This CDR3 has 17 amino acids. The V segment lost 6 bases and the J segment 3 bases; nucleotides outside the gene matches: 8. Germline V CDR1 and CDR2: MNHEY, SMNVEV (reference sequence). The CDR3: CASRKGLAGGRGYEQYF. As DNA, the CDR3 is TGTGCCAGCAGGAAGGGACTAGCGGGAGGGCGTGGCTACGAGCAGTACTTC.

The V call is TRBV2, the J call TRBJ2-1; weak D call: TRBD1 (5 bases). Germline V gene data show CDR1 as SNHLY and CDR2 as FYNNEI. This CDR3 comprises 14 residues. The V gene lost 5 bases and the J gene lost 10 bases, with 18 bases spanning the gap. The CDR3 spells CASSSGIGYGEQFF. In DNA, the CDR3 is TGTGCCAGCAGTTCAGGGATCGGGTACGGGGAGCAGTTCTTC.

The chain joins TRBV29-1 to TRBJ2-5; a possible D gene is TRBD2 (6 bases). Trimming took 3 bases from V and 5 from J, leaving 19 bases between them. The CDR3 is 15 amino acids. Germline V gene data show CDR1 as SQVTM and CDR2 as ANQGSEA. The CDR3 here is CSVDSPGGEEETQYF. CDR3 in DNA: TGCAGCGTTGATAGCCCGGGCGGGGAGGAGGAGACCCAGTACTTC.

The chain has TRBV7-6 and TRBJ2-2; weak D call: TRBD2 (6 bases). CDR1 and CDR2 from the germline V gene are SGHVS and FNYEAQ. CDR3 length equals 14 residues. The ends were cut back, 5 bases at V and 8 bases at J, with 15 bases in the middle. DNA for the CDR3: TGTGCCAGCAGCCCGGACTACCTCCGGGGGGAGCTGTTTTTT. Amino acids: CASSPDYLRGELFF.

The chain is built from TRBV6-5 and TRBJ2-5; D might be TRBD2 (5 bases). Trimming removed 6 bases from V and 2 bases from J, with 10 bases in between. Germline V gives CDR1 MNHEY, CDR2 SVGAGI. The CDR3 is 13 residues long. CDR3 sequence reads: CASRNGVQETQYF. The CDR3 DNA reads TGTGCCAGCAGGAACGGGGTACAAGAGACCCAGTACTTC.

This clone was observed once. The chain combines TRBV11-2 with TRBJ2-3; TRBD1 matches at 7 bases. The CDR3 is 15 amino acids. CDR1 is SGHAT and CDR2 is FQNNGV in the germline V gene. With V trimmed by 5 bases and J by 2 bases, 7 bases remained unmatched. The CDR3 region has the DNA TGTGCCAGCAGCACACATGGGACAGCCACAGATACGCAGTATTTT. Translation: CASSTHGTATDTQYF. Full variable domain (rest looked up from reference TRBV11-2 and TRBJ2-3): EAGVAQSPRYKIIEKRQSVAFWCNPISGHATLYWYQQILGQGPKLLIQFQNNGVVDDSQLPKDRFSAERLKGVDSTLKIQPAKLEDSAVYLCASSTHGTATDTQYFGPGTRLTVL.

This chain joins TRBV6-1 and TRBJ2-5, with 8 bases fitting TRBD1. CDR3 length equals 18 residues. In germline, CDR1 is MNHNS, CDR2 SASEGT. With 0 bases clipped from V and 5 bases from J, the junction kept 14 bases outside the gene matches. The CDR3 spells CASSEAAGQVPLGETQYF. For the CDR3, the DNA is TGTGCCAGCAGTGAAGCGGCGGGACAGGTGCCCTTAGGGGAGACCCAGTACTTC.

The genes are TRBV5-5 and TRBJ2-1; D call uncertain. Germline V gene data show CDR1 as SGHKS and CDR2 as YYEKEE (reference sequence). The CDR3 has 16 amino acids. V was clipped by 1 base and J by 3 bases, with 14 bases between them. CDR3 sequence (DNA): TGTGCCAGCAGCTTGAACATTCGAGACTTCTACAATGAGCAGTTCTTC. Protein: CASSLNIRDFYNEQFF.

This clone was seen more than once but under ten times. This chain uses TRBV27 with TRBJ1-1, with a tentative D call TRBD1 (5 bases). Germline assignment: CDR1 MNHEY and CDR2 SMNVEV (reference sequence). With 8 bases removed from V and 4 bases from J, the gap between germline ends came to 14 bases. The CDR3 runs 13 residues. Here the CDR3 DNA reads TGTGCCAGCGGGGCAGGGCGGTTCACTGAAGCTTTCTTT. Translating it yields CASGAGRFTEAFF.

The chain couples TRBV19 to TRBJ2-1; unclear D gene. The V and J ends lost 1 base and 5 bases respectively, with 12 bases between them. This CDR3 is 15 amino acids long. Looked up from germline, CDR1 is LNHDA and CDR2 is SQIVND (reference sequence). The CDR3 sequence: CASSIVSSLNNEQFF. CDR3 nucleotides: TGTGCCAGTAGTATAGTATCGAGCCTTAACAATGAGCAGTTCTTC. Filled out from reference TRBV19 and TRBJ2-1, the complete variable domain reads DGGITQSPKYLFRKEGQNVTLSCEQNLNHDAMYWYRQDPGQGLRLIYYSQIVNDFQKGDIAEGYSVSREKKESFPLTVTSAQKNPTAFYLCASSIVSSLNNEQFFGPGTRLTVL.

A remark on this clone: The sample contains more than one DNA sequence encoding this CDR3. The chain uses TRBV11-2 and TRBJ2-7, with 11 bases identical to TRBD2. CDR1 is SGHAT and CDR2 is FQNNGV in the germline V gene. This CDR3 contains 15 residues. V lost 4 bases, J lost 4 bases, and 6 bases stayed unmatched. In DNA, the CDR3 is TGTGCCAGCAGCTCGGGGACTAGCGGTTTTTACGAGCAGTACTTC. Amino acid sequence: CASSSGTSGFYEQYF.